This is a list of T cell receptor beta chains from one sample in a study of lymphopenia after photon versus proton radiotherapy. Libraries were prepared by immunoSEQ multiplex PCR; TCRdb keeps only in-frame clonotypes and omits some of them. The sample has roughly 41,000 clones, under 90% seen once; the top ten hold under 3.5%. Sequenced material: peripheral blood, taken from a patient treated with photon-based radiotherapy. The receptor source for this set is a man aged 50 to 59 with gastric cancer. Each CDR3 is given without its conserved first and last residue.

j_call cdr3_length v_call cdr3_aa
TRBJ2-2 10 TRBV29-1 SVSSNTGELF
TRBJ2-2 13 TRBV9 ASSLGTLGAGELF
TRBJ1-1 9 TRBV29-1 SVDPKSAAF
TRBJ1-1 12 TRBV18 ASSRDRLNTEAF
TRBJ2-5 11 TRBV10-3 AISGVAGETQY
TRBJ2-7 13 TRBV4-1 ASSQVAGASYEQY
TRBJ2-6 16 TRBV19 ASSARRVGPSGANVLT
TRBJ1-4 12 TRBV6-5 ASREQGLDEKLF
TRBJ1-4 13 TRBV6-6 ASSYSRGGNEKLF
TRBJ2-1 11 TRBV19 ASSIGAKDEQF
TRBJ1-5 14 TRBV4-1 ASSQVLAATLQPQH
TRBJ1-4 11 TRBV29-1 SAEPATNEKLF
TRBJ1-2 12 TRBV19 ASSMDGTAYGYT
TRBJ2-3 12 TRBV9 ASSVGWGTDTQY
TRBJ2-6 21 TRBV27 ASSNSGWTDIMGWRSGANVLT
TRBJ2-2 14 TRBV5-4 ASSPGTSGRNGELF
TRBJ2-3 13 TRBV7-9 ASSLDGGSTDTQY
TRBJ1-2 11 TRBV4-3 ASSPGTGSGYT
TRBJ2-7 13 TRBV4-1 ASSQDQTGVGEQY
TRBJ2-1 11 TRBV7-9 ASSLPNNNEQF
TRBJ2-5 13 TRBV5-1 ASSTTWTGKETQY
TRBJ2-5 12 TRBV6-1 ASSERPYQETQY
TRBJ1-2 11 TRBV6-6 ASSYQTGAGYT
NA 9 TRBV7-9 ASSLAAEQY
TRBJ1-1 13 TRBV15 ATSRGSGGYTEAF
TRBJ2-7 9 TRBV5-1 ASSARYEQY
TRBJ1-2 13 TRBV7-5 VSPLHLRSSYGYT
TRBJ2-2 17 TRBV9 ASSVEIAGGPRNTGELF
TRBJ1-1 12 TRBV19 ASSLQAENTEAF
TRBJ1-2 13 TRBV7-2 ASSPGGRTNYGYT
TRBJ2-7 14 TRBV7-2 ASSYYGTPSRNEQY
TRBJ2-2 17 TRBV27 ASSSPGLAGGPGTGELF
TRBJ1-2 10 TRBV29-1 SVVRGFYGYT